This TCR beta chain was obtained from a study of shared clonotypes between healthy human individuals. Naive CD8 cells, CD45RO-negative and positively selected for CCR7, excluded terminally differentiated effector memory CD45RA+ cells. The length of the CDR3 is 13 residues. Germline V CDR1 and CDR2: SGHNT, YYREEE (reference sequence). V was cut by 1 base and J by 5 bases, with 10 bases left in between. Profiled with immunoSEQ multiplex PCR; TCRdb holds only in-frame clones, not every one. Of roughly 2,000,000 clones listed, over 85% are singletons. The sequenced sample was naive CD8+ T cells sorted from blood. The chain has TRBV5-4 and TRBJ2-7; no clear D gene. This sequence originates from a man younger than 35 in good health. The CDR3 region has the DNA TGTGCCAGCAGCTTGTCTCCGGGTCACGAGCAGTACTTC. The encoded protein is CASSLSPGHEQYF.